This paragraph covers one TCR beta chain sequence. The sample has other DNA sequences that encode this CDR3 too. The germline V gene encodes CDR1 DFQATT and CDR2 SNEGSKA (reference sequence). The CDR3 is 11 residues long. Deletions cut 3 bases from V and 4 bases from J, with 6 bases between. The data belong to a study of blood T cell repertoires in COVID-19. Study as a whole: The study drew acute and convalescent COVID-19 samples from the United States, Italy and Spain. In each case, the material was cDNA or gDNA derived from T cells, B-cell-depleted T cells, or PBMCs.

Under the authors' procedure: How many nucleated cells were present was estimated from reference gene primer amplification. Libraries were prepared by immunoSEQ multiplex PCR; TCRdb keeps only in-frame clonotypes and omits some of them. V and J calls and clone size come straight from that table; D and trimming were deduced from the DNA. The sample shows 200,000 to 250,000 clones, 82% of them seen only once. This TCR was recovered from a woman of 80 years or more with acute or convalescent COVID-19. Sequencing input: peripheral blood. V and J are TRBV20-1 and TRBJ1-1; D call uncertain. CDR3 loop: CSASRGTEAFF. CDR3 bases: TGCAGTGCTAGTCGGGGCACTGAAGCTTTCTTT.